The 15 T cell receptor beta chains listed next were all sequenced from one sample in a study of post-analysis software for immune sequencing data. Study-level results: A handful of TRBV segments occurring more often in patients than controls included TRBV5-6, TRBV5-1 and TRBV20-1.

Their target antigens are unknown. Unique molecular identifiers were carried by the TCR beta cDNA libraries. TCRdb re-derived calls from the PCR reads in MiXCR, one entry per CDR3 protein. The sample includes 450,000 to 650,000 distinct CDR3 sequences, roughly 46% seen only once; the top ten take more than 1.5%. Sequences were obtained from blood. The source of these receptors is a girl aged 10-17 years with multiple sclerosis.

This rearrangement joins TRBV7-7 to TRBJ2-5, with D possibly matching TRBD2 (6 bases). Germline V CDR1 and CDR2: SSHAT, FNYEAQ (reference sequence). The CDR3 runs to 13 residues. Trimming cost V 8 bases and J 5 bases, with 15 bases left between them. CDR3 protein: CASGLRGSETQYF. The CDR3 nucleotides read TGTGCCAGCGGCCTCCGGGGGAGCGAGACCCAGTACTTC.

This chain joins TRBV7-9 and TRBJ1-4; D is undetermined. Germline V gives CDR1 SEHNR, CDR2 FQNEAQ (reference sequence). The CDR3 loop spans 14 amino acids. Trimming took 1 base from V and 6 from J, leaving 9 bases between them. Here the CDR3 DNA reads TGTGCCAGCAGCTTAGGTCAGAACTATGAAAAACTGTTTTTT. Residues: CASSLGQNYEKLFF.

This clonotype was seen a handful of times. This sequence joins TRBV5-1 and TRBJ2-7, with D perhaps TRBD1 (5 bases). The CDR3 has 16 amino acids. CDR1 is SGHRS, CDR2 YFSETQ, per germline. Trimming left V 0 bases short and J 2 bases short, with 15 bases between. In DNA form, the CDR3 reads TGCGCCAGCAGCTTGGAGTCCAGGGCCCTCCCCTACGAGCAGTACTTC. Translation: CASSLESRALPYEQYF.

Only one count was recorded for this clonotype. The CDR3, as DNA: TGCGCCAGCAGCCTAGTAACGAATCACGAGCTACACACTGAAGCTTTCTTT. Its protein is CASSLVTNHELHTEAFF. The rearrangement uses TRBV5-1 and TRBJ1-1; D is undetermined. Trimming stripped 4 bases from V and 3 bases from J, with 22 bases between. This CDR3 region has 17 residues. CDR1 and CDR2 from the germline V gene are SGHRS and YFSETQ.

The J gene is TRBJ2-6, the V gene TRBV29-1; 8 bases match TRBD1. This CDR3 has 16 residues. The ends lost 7 bases at V and 0 bases at J; junction bases unmatched: 8. Germline-derived CDR1 and CDR2 are SQVTM and ANQGSEA. The CDR3 DNA reads TGCAGCGCCCGGACAGGGACAAGCTCTGGGGCCAACGTCCTGACTTTC. Residues: CSARTGTSSGANVLTF.

The chain links TRBV4-1 to TRBJ1-1; D is undetermined. The CDR3 contains 16 residues. V gave up 1 base and J gave up 1 base, with 13 bases separating them. Germline loops: CDR1 MGHRA, CDR2 YSYEKL. The CDR3 protein is CASSQVKGQENTEAFF. CDR3 DNA sequence: TGCGCCAGCAGCCAAGTGAAGGGCCAGGAGAACACTGAAGCTTTCTTT.

This clonotype was observed a few times. J is TRBJ2-7 and V is TRBV20-1; TRBD2 matches at 13 bases. The V gene's germline CDR1 is DFQATT and CDR2 SNEGSKA (reference sequence). V lost 0 bases, J lost 4 bases, and 6 bases stayed unmatched. This CDR3 has 16 amino acids. CDR3 bases: TGCAGTGCTAGAGATCTCCGGACTAGCGGGGGATACGAGCAGTACTTC. The encoded protein is CSARDLRTSGGYEQYF.

This clonotype was observed a single time. The junction shows a germline mismatch at one end, possibly a read error. The gene calls are TRBV7-9 and TRBJ2-7; no reliable D call. The tail of the sequence fits TRBJ2-5 better, so the J call may be wrong. CDR1 and CDR2 (germline): SEHNR, FQNEAQ (reference sequence). There are 14 residues in the CDR3. The CDR3 loop is CACSLRSNQETQYF. CDR3 nucleotide sequence: TGTGCCTGCAGTCTTCGTAGTAATCAGGAGACCCAGTACTTC.

This chain joins TRBV27 and TRBJ1-4; weak D call: TRBD1 (6 bases). Germline loops: CDR1 MNHEY, CDR2 SMNVEV (reference sequence). The ends were cut back, 5 bases at V and 0 bases at J, with 16 bases in the middle. The CDR3 runs to 17 residues. The CDR3 DNA reads TGTGCCAGCAGTCCCTTTGAACAGGGATCAACTAATGAAAAACTGTTTTTT. This encodes CASSPFEQGSTNEKLFF.

This clonotype was detected many times. The genes are TRBV20-1 and TRBJ2-6, with D tentatively TRBD1 or TRBD2 (5 bases each). CDR1 and CDR2 (germline): DFQATT, SNEGSKA (reference sequence). V was trimmed by 0 bases and J by 2 bases, leaving 8 bases between them. This CDR3 spans 15 amino acids. CDR3 amino acids: CSAREGETGANVLTF. The CDR3 nucleotides read TGCAGTGCTAGAGAGGGGGAAACTGGGGCCAACGTCCTGACTTTC.

The chain employs TRBV3-1 and TRBJ2-1, with 11 bases identical to TRBD2. The CDR3 contains 15 residues. Germline-derived CDR1 and CDR2 are LGHDT and YNNKEL (reference sequence). V was pared by 6 bases and J by 6 bases, with 7 bases of the junction left unmatched. CDR3 sequence reads: CASRRTSGSPNEQFF. The CDR3 DNA sequence: TGTGCCAGCAGGCGCACTAGCGGGAGTCCCAATGAGCAGTTCTTC.

This clonotype came up a few times. The chain is built from TRBV20-1 and TRBJ2-3; D may be TRBD1 or TRBD2 (5 bases each). Trimming removed 0 bases from V and 5 bases from J, with 15 bases in between. The CDR3 runs 15 residues. Germline V gene data show CDR1 as DFQATT and CDR2 as SNEGSKA (reference sequence). The CDR3 here is CSARDVGEWRDTQYF. CDR3 in DNA: TGCAGTGCTAGAGATGTGGGGGAGTGGAGAGATACGCAGTATTTT.

V and J are TRBV28 and TRBJ2-3; D might be TRBD2 (6 bases). The CDR3 loop spans 14 amino acids. Germline loops: CDR1 MDHEN, CDR2 SYDVKM. V dropped 4 bases and J dropped 1 base, with 9 bases sitting between them. The CDR3 sequence is CASSSSSGTDTQYF. The CDR3 DNA reads TGTGCCAGCAGTTCCTCTAGCGGCACAGATACGCAGTATTTT.

Only a few counts were recorded for this clonotype. J is TRBJ1-2 and V is TRBV29-1; the D gene is possibly TRBD1 (6 bases). The CDR3 loop spans 11 amino acids. Germline CDR1 and CDR2: SQVTM and ANQGSEA. Trimming took off 5 bases at V and 3 bases at J, with 7 bases between the two ends. The CDR3 nucleotides read TGCAGCGTTACAGGGTACTATGGCTACACCTTC. It translates to CSVTGYYGYTF. Filled out from reference TRBV29-1 and TRBJ1-2, the complete variable domain reads SAVISQKPSRDICQRGTSLTIQCQVDSQVTMMFWYRQQPGQSLTLIATANQGSEATYESGFVIDKFPISRPNLTFSTLTVSNMSPEDSSIYLCSVTGYYGYTFGSGTRLTVV.

The CDR3 region has the DNA TGTGCCAGCAGCTTGGGGGGGGGCAGCCAACGCATTATAATCTACGAGCAGTACTTC. Amino acid sequence: CASSLGGGSQRIIIYEQYF. The gene calls are TRBV5-6 and TRBJ2-5; D perhaps matches TRBD2 (7 bases). The DNA end favors TRBJ2-7, so the J call may be wrong. The CDR3 runs to 19 residues. The germline V gene encodes CDR1 SGHDT and CDR2 YYEEEE.